This is a list of T cell receptor beta chains from one sample in a study of cytomegalovirus exposure and HLA in healthy donors. Only in-frame clones appear in the TCRdb table, and some are missing; sequencing was by immunoSEQ multiplex PCR. This table has around 100,000 clones, about 77% appearing once. Sequencing was carried out using PBMCs. The receptors come from a woman under 30 in good health and CMV-seropositive. Both conserved end residues are part of each CDR3. Each record gives: clone size, V gene, J gene, D gene, CDR3 protein, CDR3 DNA. A D gene is named only where the DNA matches it firmly. Only part of the rows carry a size: once, few, many, or a class if the clone is expanded.

>-|TRBV5-1|TRBJ2-1|-
CASSLGQVSSYNEQFF
TGCGCCAGCAGCTTGGGTCAGGTCAGCTCCTACAATGAGCAGTTCTTC
>-|TRBV6-6|TRBJ2-3|-
CASKGPGARGDTQYF
TGTGCCAGCAAGGGTCCAGGGGCAAGAGGAGATACGCAGTATTTT
>-|TRBV4-1|TRBJ1-2|-
CASSQVNGQFNYGYTF
TGCGCCAGCAGCCAAGTAAATGGACAATTTAACTATGGCTACACCTTC
>-|TRBV5-4|TRBJ2-7|TRBD2
CASSGGASGRPSEQYF
TGTGCCAGCAGCGGGGGGGCTAGCGGGAGGCCTTCCGAGCAGTACTTC
>-|TRBV5-1|TRBJ2-1|TRBD1
CASGLQGGSYNEQFF
TGCGCCAGCGGATTACAGGGGGGCTCCTACAATGAGCAGTTCTTC
>-|TRBV5-1|TRBJ2-1|TRBD1
CASSAARDRGFYNEQFF
TGCGCCAGCAGCGCGGCTCGGGACAGGGGGTTCTACAATGAGCAGTTCTTC
>few|TRBV7-9|TRBJ2-7|TRBD1
CASSPGQGTYEQYF
TGTGCCAGCAGCCCCGGACAGGGGACCTACGAGCAGTACTTC
>-|TRBV7-2|TRBJ2-5|-
CASSLGGGSETQYF
TGTGCCAGCAGCTTAGGCGGAGGGAGTGAGACCCAGTACTTC
>-|TRBV11-2|TRBJ1-5|-
CASSLDRGQPQHF
TGTGCCAGCAGCTTAGATCGGGGTCAGCCCCAGCATTTT
>once|TRBV6-1|TRBJ1-3|-
CASRNSGPTGNTIYF
TGTGCCAGCAGGAATAGCGGGCCGACTGGAAACACCATATATTTT
>-|TRBV18|TRBJ1-5|-
CASSPIRGNQPQHF
TGTGCCAGCTCACCGATAAGGGGAAATCAGCCCCAGCATTTT
>few|TRBV7-9|TRBJ2-4|-
CASSPWEELAKNIQYF
TGTGCCAGCAGCCCATGGGAGGAGCTAGCCAAAAACATTCAGTACTTC
>-|TRBV19|TRBJ1-5|-
CASSDSVGNQPQHF
TGTGCCAGTAGCGACAGCGTTGGCAATCAGCCCCAGCATTTT
>-|TRBV27|TRBJ2-2|TRBD1
CASGLQGAGELFF
TGTGCCAGCGGGCTACAGGGGGCCGGGGAGCTGTTTTTT
>-|TRBV6-5|TRBJ1-1|-
CASSYSKGAEAFF
TGTGCCAGCAGTTACTCGAAGGGGGCTGAAGCTTTCTTT
>-|TRBV19|TRBJ1-5|TRBD1
CASSLRQGLDQPQHF
TGTGCCAGTAGTTTGAGACAGGGTCTCGATCAGCCCCAGCATTTT
>-|TRBV7-9|TRBJ1-5|-
CASSPLRGNQPQHF
TGTGCCAGCAGCCCCTTGCGGGGTAATCAGCCCCAGCATTTT
>-|TRBV7-9|TRBJ2-6|TRBD1
CASSTHRGLGANVLTF
TGTGCCAGCAGCACCCACAGGGGGCTTGGGGCCAACGTCCTGACTTTC
>-|TRBV19|TRBJ2-7|TRBD2
CASSGRPAIHEQYF
TGTGCCAGCAGCGGGAGGCCGGCCATCCACGAGCAGTACTTC
>-|TRBV28|TRBJ1-4|-
CASSANEKLFF
TGTGCCAGCTCCGCTAATGAAAAACTGTTTTTT
>-|TRBV16|TRBJ2-5|-
CASSQFYRDQETQYF
TGTGCCAGCAGCCAATTCTACAGGGACCAAGAGACCCAGTACTTC
>-|TRBV5-8|TRBJ2-3|TRBD2
CASSATSASTDTQYF
TGTGCCAGCAGCGCAACTAGCGCAAGCACAGATACGCAGTATTTT